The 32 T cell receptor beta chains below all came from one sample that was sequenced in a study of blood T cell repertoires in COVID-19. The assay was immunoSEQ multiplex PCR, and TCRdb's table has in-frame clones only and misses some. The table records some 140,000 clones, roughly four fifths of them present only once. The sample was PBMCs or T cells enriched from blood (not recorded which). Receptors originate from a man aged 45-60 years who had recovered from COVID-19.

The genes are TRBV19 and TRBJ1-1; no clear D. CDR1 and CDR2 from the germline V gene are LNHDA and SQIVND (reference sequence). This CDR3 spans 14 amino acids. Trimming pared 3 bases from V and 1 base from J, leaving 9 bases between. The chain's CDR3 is CASSMSSRNTEAFF. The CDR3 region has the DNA TGTGCCAGTAGTATGTCCTCCAGGAACACTGAAGCTTTCTTT.

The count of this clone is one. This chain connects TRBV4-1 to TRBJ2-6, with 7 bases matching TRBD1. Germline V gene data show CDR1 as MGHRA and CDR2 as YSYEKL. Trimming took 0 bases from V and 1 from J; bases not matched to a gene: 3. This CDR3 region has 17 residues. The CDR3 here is CASSQEGQRSGANVLTF. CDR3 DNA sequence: TGCGCCAGCAGCCAAGAGGGACAGAGGTCTGGGGCCAACGTCCTGACTTTC.

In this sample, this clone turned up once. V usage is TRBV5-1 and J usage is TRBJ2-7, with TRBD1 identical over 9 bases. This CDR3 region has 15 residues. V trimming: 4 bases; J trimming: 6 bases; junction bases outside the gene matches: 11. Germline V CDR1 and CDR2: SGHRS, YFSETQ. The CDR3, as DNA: TGCGCCAGCAGCCCAACGGGACAGGGAAACTCCGAGCAGTACTTC. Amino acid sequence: CASSPTGQGNSEQYF.

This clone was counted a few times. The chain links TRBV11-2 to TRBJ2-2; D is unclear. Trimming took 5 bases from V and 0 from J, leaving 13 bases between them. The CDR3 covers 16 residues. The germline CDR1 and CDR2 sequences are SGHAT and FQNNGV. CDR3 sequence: CASSQILQANTGELFF. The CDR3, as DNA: TGTGCCAGCAGCCAAATACTCCAGGCGAACACCGGGGAGCTGTTTTTT.

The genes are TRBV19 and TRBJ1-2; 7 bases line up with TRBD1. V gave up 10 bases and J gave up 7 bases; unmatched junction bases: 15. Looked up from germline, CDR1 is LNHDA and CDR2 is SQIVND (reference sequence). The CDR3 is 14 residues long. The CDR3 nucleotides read TGTGCCACTTTAAAGACGACAGGGTTTAGTGGCTACACCTTC. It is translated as CATLKTTGFSGYTF.

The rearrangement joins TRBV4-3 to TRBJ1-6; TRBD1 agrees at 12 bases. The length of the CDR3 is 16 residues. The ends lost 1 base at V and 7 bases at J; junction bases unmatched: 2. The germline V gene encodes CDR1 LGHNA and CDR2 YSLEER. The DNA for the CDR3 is TGCGCCAGCAGCCAAGTCGGGACAGGGGGCAATTCACCCCTCCACTTT. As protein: CASSQVGTGGNSPLHF.

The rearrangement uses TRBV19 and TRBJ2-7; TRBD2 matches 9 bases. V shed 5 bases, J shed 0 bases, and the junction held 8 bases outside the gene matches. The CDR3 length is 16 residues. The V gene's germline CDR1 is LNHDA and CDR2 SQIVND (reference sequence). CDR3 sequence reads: CASSEGGGGASYEQYF. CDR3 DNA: TGTGCCAGTAGTGAAGGCGGGGGGGGCGCCTCCTACGAGCAGTACTTC.

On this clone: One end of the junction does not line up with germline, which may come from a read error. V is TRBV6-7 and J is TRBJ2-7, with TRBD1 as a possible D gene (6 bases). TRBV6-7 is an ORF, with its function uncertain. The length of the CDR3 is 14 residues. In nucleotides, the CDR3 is TGTGCTAGCAGTTACTCTAAGGGGGCCTACGAGCAGTACTTC. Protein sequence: CASSYSKGAYEQYF.

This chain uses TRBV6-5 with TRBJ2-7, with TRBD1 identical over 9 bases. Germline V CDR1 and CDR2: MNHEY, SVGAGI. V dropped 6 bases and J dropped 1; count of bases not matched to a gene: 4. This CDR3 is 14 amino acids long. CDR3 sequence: CASRTGTGSYEQYF. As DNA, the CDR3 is TGTGCCAGCAGGACCGGGACAGGGTCCTACGAGCAGTACTTC.

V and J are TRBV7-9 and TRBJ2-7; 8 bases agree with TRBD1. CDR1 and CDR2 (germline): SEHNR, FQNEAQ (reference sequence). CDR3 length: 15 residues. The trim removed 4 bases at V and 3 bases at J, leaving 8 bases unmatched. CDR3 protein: CASSSRNDRGYEQYF. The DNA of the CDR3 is TGTGCCAGCAGCTCGCGGAACGACAGGGGCTACGAGCAGTACTTC.

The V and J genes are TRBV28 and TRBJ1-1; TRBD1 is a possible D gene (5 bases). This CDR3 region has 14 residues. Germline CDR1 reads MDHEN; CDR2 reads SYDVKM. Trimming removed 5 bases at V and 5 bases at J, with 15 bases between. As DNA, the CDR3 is TGTGCCAGCAGTCCCGACAGAGGATTAACTGAAGCTTTCTTT. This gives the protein CASSPDRGLTEAFF.

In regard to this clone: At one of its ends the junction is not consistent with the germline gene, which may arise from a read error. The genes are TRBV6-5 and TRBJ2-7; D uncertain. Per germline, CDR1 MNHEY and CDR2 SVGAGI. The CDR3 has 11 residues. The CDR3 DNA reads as TGTGCCAGCAGTCACTCCTACGAGCAGTACTTC. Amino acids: CASSHSYEQYF.

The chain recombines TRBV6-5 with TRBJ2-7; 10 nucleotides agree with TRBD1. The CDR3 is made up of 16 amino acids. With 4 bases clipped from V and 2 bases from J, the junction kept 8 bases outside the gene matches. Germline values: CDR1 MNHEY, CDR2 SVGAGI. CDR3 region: CASSWIKTGGTYEQYF. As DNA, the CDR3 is TGTGCCAGCAGTTGGATCAAGACAGGGGGCACCTACGAGCAGTACTTC.

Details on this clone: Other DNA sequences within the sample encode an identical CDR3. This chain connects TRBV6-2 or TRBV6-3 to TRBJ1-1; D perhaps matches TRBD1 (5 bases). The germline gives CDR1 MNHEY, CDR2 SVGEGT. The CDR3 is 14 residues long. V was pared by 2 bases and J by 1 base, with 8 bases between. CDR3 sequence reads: CASSYRGGNTEAFF. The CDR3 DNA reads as TGTGCCAGCAGTTACCGGGGGGGGAACACTGAAGCTTTCTTT.

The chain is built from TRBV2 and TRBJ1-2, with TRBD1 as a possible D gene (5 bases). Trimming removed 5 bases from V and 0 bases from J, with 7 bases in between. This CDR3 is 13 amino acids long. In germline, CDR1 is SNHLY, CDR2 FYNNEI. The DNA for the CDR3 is TGTGCCAGCAGTCCACAGGCTAACTATGGCTACACCTTC. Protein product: CASSPQANYGYTF.

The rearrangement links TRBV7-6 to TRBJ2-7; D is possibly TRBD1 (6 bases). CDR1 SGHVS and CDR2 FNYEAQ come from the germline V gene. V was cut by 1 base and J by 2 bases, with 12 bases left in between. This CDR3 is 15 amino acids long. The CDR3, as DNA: TGTGCCAGCAGCTTAGGTGGGGGCTGGACCTACGAGCAGTACTTC. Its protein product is CASSLGGGWTYEQYF.

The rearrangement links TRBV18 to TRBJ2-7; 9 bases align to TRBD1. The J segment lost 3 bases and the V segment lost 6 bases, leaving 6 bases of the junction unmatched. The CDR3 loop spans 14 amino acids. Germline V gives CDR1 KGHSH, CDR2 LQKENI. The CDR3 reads CASSLPGQGYEQYF. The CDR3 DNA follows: TGTGCCAGCTCTCTTCCGGGACAGGGCTACGAGCAGTACTTC.

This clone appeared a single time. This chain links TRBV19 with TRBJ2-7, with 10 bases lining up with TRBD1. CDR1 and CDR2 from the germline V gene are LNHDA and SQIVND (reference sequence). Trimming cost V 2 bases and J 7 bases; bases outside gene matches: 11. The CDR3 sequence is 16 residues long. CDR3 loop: CASSISAGQGPWEQYF. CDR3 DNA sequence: TGTGCCAGTAGTATATCTGCGGGACAGGGGCCTTGGGAGCAGTACTTC.

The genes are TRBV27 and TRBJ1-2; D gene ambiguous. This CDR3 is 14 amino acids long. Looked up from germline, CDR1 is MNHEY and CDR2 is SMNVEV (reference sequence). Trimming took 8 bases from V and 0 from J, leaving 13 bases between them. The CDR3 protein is CASAYSYSNYGYTF. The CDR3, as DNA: TGTGCCAGCGCTTACAGCTACTCTAACTATGGCTACACCTTC.

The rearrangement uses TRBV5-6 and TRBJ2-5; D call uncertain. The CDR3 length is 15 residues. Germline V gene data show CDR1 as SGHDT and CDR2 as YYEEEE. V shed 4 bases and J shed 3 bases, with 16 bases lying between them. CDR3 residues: CASSVRPGSKETQYF. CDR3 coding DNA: TGTGCCAGCAGCGTACGACCCGGGTCCAAAGAGACCCAGTACTTC. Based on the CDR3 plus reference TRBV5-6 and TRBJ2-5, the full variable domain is DAGVTQSPTHLIKTRGQQVTLRCSPKSGHDTVSWYQQALGQGPQFIFQYYEEEERQRGNFPDRFSGHQFPNYSSELNVNALLLGDSALYLCASSVRPGSKETQYFGPGTRLLVL.

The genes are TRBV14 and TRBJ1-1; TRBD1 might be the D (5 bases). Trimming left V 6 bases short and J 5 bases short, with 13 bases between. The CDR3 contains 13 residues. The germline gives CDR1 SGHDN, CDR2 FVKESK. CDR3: CASRPQGRTEAFF. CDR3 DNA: TGTGCCAGCAGACCCCAGGGAAGGACTGAAGCTTTCTTT.

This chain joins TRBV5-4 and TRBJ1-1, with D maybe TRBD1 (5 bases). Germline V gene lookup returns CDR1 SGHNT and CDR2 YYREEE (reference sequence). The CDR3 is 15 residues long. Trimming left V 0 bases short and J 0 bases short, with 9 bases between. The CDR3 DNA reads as TGTGCCAGCAGCTTGGGGACAAATATGAACACTGAAGCTTTCTTT. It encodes CASSLGTNMNTEAFF. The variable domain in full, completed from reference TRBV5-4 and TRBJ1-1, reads ETGVTQSPTHLIKTRGQQVTLRCSSQSGHNTVSWYQQALGQGPQFIFQYYREEENGRGNFPPRFSGLQFPNYSSELNVNALELDDSALYLCASSLGTNMNTEAFFGQGTRLTVV.

The CDR3 sequence is CASSRDRGTDTQYF. As DNA, the CDR3 is TGCGCCAGCAGTCGGGACAGGGGTACAGATACGCAGTATTTT. The gene calls are TRBV10-1 and TRBJ2-3, with 10 bases aligning to TRBD1. The junction had 2 bases not matched to a gene; V was cut back by 5 bases and J by 3 bases. This CDR3 comprises 14 residues. Germline V gene data show CDR1 as WNHNN and CDR2 as SYGVQD (reference sequence).

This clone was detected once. The chain's CDR3 is CASSQVAGASGYTF. The CDR3 nucleotides are TGTGCCAGCAGCCAAGTTGCGGGGGCAAGTGGCTACACCTTC. The chain carries TRBV3-1 (or the pseudogene TRBV3-2) and TRBJ1-2, with a possible D match to TRBD1 (6 bases). V lost 1 base and J lost 7, with 13 bases in between. Germline V CDR1 and CDR2: LGHDT, YNNKEL (reference sequence). The CDR3 is 14 amino acids.

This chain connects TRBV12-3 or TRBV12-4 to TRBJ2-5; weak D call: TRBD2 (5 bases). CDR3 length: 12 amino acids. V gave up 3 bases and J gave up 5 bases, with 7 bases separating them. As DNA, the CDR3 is TGTGCCAGCAGTTTTAGGAGGGAGACCCAGTACTTC. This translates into CASSFRRETQYF.

The CDR3, as DNA: TGTGCCAGCAGCTTACAGGGGAACGGGGAGCTGTTTTTT. It is translated as CASSLQGNGELFF. V and J are TRBV7-6 and TRBJ2-2; maybe TRBD1 (6 bases). CDR3 size: 13 residues. Germline V CDR1 and CDR2: SGHVS, FNYEAQ. The ends were cut back, 2 bases at V and 7 bases at J, with 8 bases in the middle.

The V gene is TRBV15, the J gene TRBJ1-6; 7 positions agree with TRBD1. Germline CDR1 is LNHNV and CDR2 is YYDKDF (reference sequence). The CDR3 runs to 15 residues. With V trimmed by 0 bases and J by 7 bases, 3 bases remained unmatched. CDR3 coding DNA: TGTGCCACCAGCAGAGACCCCAGGGGGAATTCACCCCTCCACTTT. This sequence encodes CATSRDPRGNSPLHF.

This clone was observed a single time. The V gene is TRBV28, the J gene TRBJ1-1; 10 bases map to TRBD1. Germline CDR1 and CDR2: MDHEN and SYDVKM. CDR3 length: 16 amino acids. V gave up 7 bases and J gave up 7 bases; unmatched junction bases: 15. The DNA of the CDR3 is TGTGCCAGCATCCTGAATCCGGGACAGGGGTTGGTTGAAGCTTTCTTT. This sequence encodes CASILNPGQGLVEAFF.

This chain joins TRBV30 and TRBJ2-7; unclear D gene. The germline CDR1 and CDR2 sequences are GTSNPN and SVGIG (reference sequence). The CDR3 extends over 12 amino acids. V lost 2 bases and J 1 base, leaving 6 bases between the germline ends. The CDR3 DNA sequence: TGTGCCTGGAGTCCCATTTCCTACGAGCAGTACTTC. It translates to CAWSPISYEQYF. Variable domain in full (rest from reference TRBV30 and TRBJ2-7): SQTIHQWPATLVQPVGSPLSLECTVEGTSNPNLYWYRQAAGRGLQLLFYSVGIGQISSEVPQNLSASRPQDRQFILSSKKLLLSDSGFYLCAWSPISYEQYFGPGTRLTVT.

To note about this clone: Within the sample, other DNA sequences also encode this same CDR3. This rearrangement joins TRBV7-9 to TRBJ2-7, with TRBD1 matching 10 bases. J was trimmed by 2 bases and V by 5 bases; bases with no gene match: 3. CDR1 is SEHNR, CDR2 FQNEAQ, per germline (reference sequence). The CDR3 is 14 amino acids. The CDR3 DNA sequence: TGTGCCAGCAGCCCGGACAGGGGGACCTACGAGCAGTACTTC. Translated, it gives CASSPDRGTYEQYF.

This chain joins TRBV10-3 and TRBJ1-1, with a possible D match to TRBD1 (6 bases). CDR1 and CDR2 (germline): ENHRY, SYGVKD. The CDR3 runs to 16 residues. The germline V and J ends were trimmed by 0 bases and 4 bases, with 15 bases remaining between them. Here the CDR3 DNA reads TGTGCCATCAGTGAGTCGAGTAGGGGGTCCATCACTGAAGCTTTCTTT. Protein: CAISESSRGSITEAFF.

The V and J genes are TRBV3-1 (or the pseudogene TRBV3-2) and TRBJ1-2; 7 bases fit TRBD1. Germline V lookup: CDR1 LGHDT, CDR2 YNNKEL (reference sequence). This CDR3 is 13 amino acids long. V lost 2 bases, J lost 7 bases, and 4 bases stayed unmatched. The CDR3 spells CASSQNRGPGYTF. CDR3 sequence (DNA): TGTGCCAGCAGCCAAAACAGGGGTCCTGGCTACACCTTC.